This TCR beta chain came from a study of response to subunit inactivated influenza vaccine. The CDR3 is 15 residues long. Germline lookup yields CDR1 KGHDR and CDR2 SFDVKD. V was trimmed by 7 bases and J by 3 bases, leaving 17 bases between them. Using its own MiXCR run on the RT-PCR reads, TCRdb lists one record per CDR3 protein. The sample records about 180,000 distinct CDR3 sequences, 9.2% being singletons. Broader study findings: Every seasonal influenza vaccination brings in few new T cells, the authors suggested.

This clonotype was counted at least ten times. The antigen is not known. Sequences were derived from non-naive T cells sorted from PBMCs, sampled on the day of vaccination. The gene calls are TRBV24-1 and TRBJ1-1; D unclear. The TCR was taken from a man aged 50 or older who received an inactivated influenza vaccine. The CDR3 sequence: CATRPTDRRDTEAFF. The CDR3 DNA is TGTGCCACCAGACCCACGGACCGAAGGGACACTGAAGCTTTCTTT.